This TCR beta chain was captured by sequencing in a study of cytomegalovirus exposure and HLA in healthy donors. General study points: Sequencing artifact likely explains a cluster of highly shared sequence variants. Because they were indistinguishable, some V segments, including TRBV6-2 and TRBV6-3, were excluded.

The CDR3 runs to 15 residues. V was pared by 5 bases and J by 1 base, with 7 bases of the junction left unmatched. From germline, CDR1 is SGHTA and CDR2 FQGTGA. Each donor's status was that of a healthy bone marrow donor. This clone was observed a single time. Its antigen is unknown. PCR used 60 Vbeta primers and 13 Jbeta primers. In the source study's methods: There were some 87 million unique TCR beta chains by a later count, and around 10 million of them were shared. Profiling relied on immunoSEQ multiplex PCR, and the TCRdb table lists in-frame clones only, not all of them. V and J calls plus clone size are reproduced from that table; the DNA served to infer D and trimming. Among 100,000 to 150,000 clones listed, 75% to 85% were seen once.

This chain links TRBV7-3 with TRBJ1-1; 7 bases match TRBD1. Sequenced: PBMCs. The TCR originated in a girl aged 2 to 9 in good health and CMV-seronegative. CDR3 region: CASSPTGQSNTEAFF. In nucleotides, the CDR3 is TGTGCCAGCAGCCCCACGGGACAGTCGAACACTGAAGCTTTCTTT.